Presented here are 16 T cell receptor beta chains from one specimen sequenced in a study of STAT5B mutations in CD4+ large granular lymphocyte leukemia. Method: immunoSEQ multiplex PCR; TCRdb's copy keeps in-frame clones and lacks some. The table shows 20,000 to 25,000 clones, with over 60% occurring only once. The sequencing input was CD4+ T cells from blood buffy coats. The receptors come from a human donor in good health.

V and J are TRBV15 and TRBJ2-5, with 7 bases matching TRBD2. Germline values: CDR1 LNHNV, CDR2 YYDKDF (reference sequence). With 3 bases clipped from V and 7 bases from J, the junction kept 11 bases outside the gene matches. The CDR3 extends over 15 amino acids. The CDR3 is CATSSKAREMGTQYF. The CDR3 bases are TGTGCCACCAGCAGTAAGGCGCGGGAGATGGGGACCCAGTACTTC.

The chain joins TRBV13 to TRBJ2-6, with TRBD1 matching over 9 bases. J gave up 0 bases and V 2 bases, and 5 bases lay outside the gene matches. Germline loops: CDR1 PRHDT, CDR2 FYEKMQ (reference sequence). The CDR3 is 18 residues long. This CDR3 reads CASSLYGQGSSGANVLTF. CDR3 bases: TGTGCCAGCAGCTTATACGGACAGGGGAGCTCTGGGGCCAACGTCCTGACTTTC.

This chain links TRBV6-5 with TRBJ1-1, with a weak D call TRBD1 (6 bases). Germline assignment: CDR1 MNHEY and CDR2 SVGAGI. V was cut by 0 bases and J by 6 bases, with 17 bases left in between. The CDR3 extends over 16 amino acids. CDR3 nucleotide sequence: TGTGCCAGCAGTTACTCGATGCAGGGGAGGATCGCTGAAGCTTTCTTT. This sequence encodes CASSYSMQGRIAEAFF.

The chain recombines TRBV7-9 with TRBJ2-7; perhaps TRBD1 as D (5 bases). The V end was cut by 4 bases, the J end by 3 bases, with 16 bases between. CDR1 and CDR2 (germline): SEHNR, FQNEAQ (reference sequence). The CDR3 has 15 amino acids. The CDR3 bases are TGTGCCAGCAGCTCCTTACAGACAGATCACTACGAGCAGTACTTC. This codes for CASSSLQTDHYEQYF. The entire variable domain, with the rest obtained from reference TRBV7-9 and TRBJ2-7, is as follows: DTGVSQNPRHKITKRGQNVTFRCDPISEHNRLYWYRQTLGQGPEFLTYFQNEAQLEKSRLLSDRFSAERPKGSFSTLEIQRTEQGDSAMYLCASSSLQTDHYEQYFGPGTRLTVT.

The rearrangement links TRBV5-6 to TRBJ2-7; D is possibly TRBD1 (6 bases). The CDR3 runs 14 residues. Germline V gives CDR1 SGHDT, CDR2 YYEEEE. With 1 base removed from V and 4 bases from J, the gap between germline ends came to 12 bases. CDR3 in amino acids: CASSLRQGLYEQYF. The CDR3 DNA is TGTGCCAGCAGCTTGCGCCAGGGGTTGTACGAGCAGTACTTC.

This clone came up a few times. The chain uses TRBV28 and TRBJ2-7; TRBD1 agrees at 8 bases. Losses at the gene ends were 6 bases for V and 3 bases for J; bases not matched to a gene: 7. Germline values: CDR1 MDHEN, CDR2 SYDVKM. CDR3 length: 14 amino acids. The CDR3 loop is CASSPPGQVYEQYF. The CDR3 DNA reads as TGTGCCAGCAGCCCTCCGGGACAGGTCTACGAGCAGTACTTC.

The chain employs TRBV7-9 and TRBJ1-1, with D unresolved. Per germline, CDR1 SEHNR and CDR2 FQNEAQ (reference sequence). V lost 6 bases and J lost 1, with 18 bases in between. The CDR3 is made up of 16 amino acids. CDR3 nucleotides: TGTGCCAGCAGTAAAGGAGGAACGGACTGGAACACTGAAGCTTTCTTT. Translated: CASSKGGTDWNTEAFF.

V and J are TRBV5-1 and TRBJ1-1, with D unresolved. Trimming shortened V by 3 bases and J by 2 bases, and 11 bases separated the two germline ends. The CDR3 consists of 14 residues. CDR1 is SGHRS, CDR2 YFSETQ, per germline. The CDR3 nucleotides are TGCGCCAGCAGCTCCCCCCGGGGAAACACTGAAGCTTTCTTT. Translated: CASSSPRGNTEAFF.

The chain is built from TRBV7-9 and TRBJ1-2; tentative D call: TRBD1 (5 bases). V shed 1 base and J shed 5 bases, with 14 bases lying between them. The CDR3 is made up of 15 amino acids. The germline CDR1 and CDR2 sequences are SEHNR and FQNEAQ (reference sequence). The CDR3 bases are TGTGCCAGCAGCTTAGGGACCCAAAAGGGGTATGGCTACACCTTC. The encoded protein is CASSLGTQKGYGYTF.

This clone showed up just a few times. CDR3: CASSRQPSTDTQYF. The CDR3 DNA reads TGTGCCAGTAGCCGACAGCCTAGCACAGATACGCAGTATTTT. V usage is TRBV19 and J usage is TRBJ2-3; possible D gene TRBD1, 5 bases. The germline CDR1 and CDR2 sequences are LNHDA and SQIVND (reference sequence). Deletions cut 6 bases from V and 0 bases from J, with 10 bases between. This CDR3 comprises 14 residues.

V and J are TRBV7-7 and TRBJ2-5; D is possibly TRBD1 (5 bases). CDR3 length: 14 residues. Germline loops: CDR1 SSHAT, CDR2 FNYEAQ (reference sequence). V lost 3 bases and J lost 5, with 13 bases in between. The CDR3 sequence: CASSLGLTLETQYF. The CDR3 nucleotides read TGTGCCAGCAGCTTGGGGCTGACCCTGGAGACCCAGTACTTC.

The chain joins TRBV21-1 to TRBJ1-3. TRBV21-1 is a recognized pseudogene. This CDR3 has 16 residues. CDR3 nucleotides: TGTGCCAGCAGCAAAGGGGAACCGCGGTCTGGAAACACCATGTATTTT. This translates into CASSKGEPRSGNTMYF.

J is TRBJ2-1 and V is TRBV7-9, with D tentatively TRBD1 (6 bases). CDR3 length: 16 amino acids. CDR1 and CDR2 (germline): SEHNR, FQNEAQ (reference sequence). Trimming pared 5 bases from V and 0 bases from J, leaving 14 bases between. This chain's CDR3 is CASSHGQLTSYNEQFF. The CDR3 coding sequence is TGTGCCAGCAGCCACGGACAGCTAACCTCCTACAATGAGCAGTTCTTC.

The rearrangement links TRBV6-1 to TRBJ2-3; D ambiguous. Trimming cost V 7 bases and J 0 bases, with 8 bases left between them. This CDR3 is built from 13 residues. Germline V lookup: CDR1 MNHNS, CDR2 SASEGT. The CDR3 nucleotides read TGTGCCAGCAAAGCACGCAGCACAGATACGCAGTATTTT. This encodes CASKARSTDTQYF.

In nucleotides, the CDR3 is TGCGCCAGCAGCAACGGACAGGCTGGAAACACCATATATTTT. Translating it yields CASSNGQAGNTIYF. The V and J genes are TRBV5-1 and TRBJ1-3, with 7 positions matching TRBD1. Looked up from germline, CDR1 is SGHRS and CDR2 is YFSETQ. V lost 4 bases and J lost 2; bases outside the gene matches: 3. The CDR3 totals 14 residues. The full variable domain, its missing parts supplied by reference TRBV5-1 and TRBJ1-3, is KAGVTQTPRYLIKTRGQQVTLSCSPISGHRSVSWYQQTPGQGLQFLFEYFSETQRNKGNFPGRFSGRQFSNSRSEMNVSTLELGDSALYLCASSNGQAGNTIYFGEGSWLTVV.

This rearrangement joins TRBV28 to TRBJ2-7, with 10 bases matching TRBD1. Germline-derived CDR1 and CDR2 are MDHEN and SYDVKM. V was clipped by 3 bases and J by 0 bases; unmatched bases: 5. This CDR3 is 16 amino acids long. CDR3 nucleotides: TGTGCCAGCAGTTTTTGGACAGGGGGGAGCTCCTACGAGCAGTACTTC. Amino acids: CASSFWTGGSSYEQYF. The whole variable domain, filled in from reference TRBV28 and TRBJ2-7, reads DVKVTQSSRYLVKRTGEKVFLECVQDMDHENMFWYRQDPGLGLRLIYFSYDVKMKEKGDIPEGYSVSREKKERFSLILESASTNQTSMYLCASSFWTGGSSYEQYFGPGTRLTVT.